A single count supports the clone carrying this T cell receptor beta chain. Its antigen remains unknown. Brentuximab vedotin exposure varied, and every patient relapsed after autologous stem cell transplantation. This record comes from a study of PD-1 blockade in classical Hodgkin lymphoma. Points from the study as a whole: Whereas CD4+ TCR diversity had risen significantly by C4D1, CD8+ TCR diversity had not. Baseline diversity was lower in partial responders and progressors than complete responders.

Generated by immunoSEQ multiplex PCR, the TCRdb table keeps only in-frame clones and is missing some. The table has some 7,100 clones, around 80% seen once. V was shortened by 1 base and J by 7 bases, with 11 bases between the two germline ends. Germline-derived CDR1 and CDR2 are SGHRS and YFSETQ. This CDR3 contains 14 residues. The sample was peripheral blood mononuclear cells (PBMCs), taken at baseline. The chain combines TRBV5-1 with TRBJ2-2; D gene uncertain. The sequence was collected from a human donor with classical Hodgkin lymphoma. CDR3 in DNA: TGCGCCAGCAGCTTGTCCCAATCGGGCGGGGAGCTGTTTTTT. It encodes CASSLSQSGGELFF.